Each of the 11 T cell receptor beta chains below was sequenced from the same sample in a study of Graves' ophthalmopathy and Graves' hyperthyroidism. From RNA, the CDR3 regions of TCR beta chains were amplified and sequenced. First-round RT-PCR with HTBI primers preceded a second-round multiplex PCR. TCRdb called the multiplex PCR reads again in MiXCR, with one record for every CDR3 protein. The data hold about 640,000 distinct CDR3 sequences, with roughly 39% observed a single time. Sample: peripheral blood. The receptors stem from an adult man with Graves' ophthalmopathy.

Comments on this clonotype: A much larger clone lies one base from this, so it may be a read error. The rearrangement joins TRBV14 to TRBJ1-1; D is undetermined. This CDR3 is 13 amino acids long. Trimming stripped 4 bases from V and 3 bases from J, with 9 bases between. Germline V gene lookup returns CDR1 SGHDN and CDR2 FVKESK. The DNA of the CDR3 is TGTGCCAGCAGCCCGGCAGAGGACACTGAAGCTTTCTTT. As protein: CASSPAEDTEAFF.

The CDR3 loop reads CASPQSYEQYF. The DNA for the CDR3 is TGTGCCAGCCCTCAGTCCTACGAGCAGTACTTC. This rearrangement joins TRBV9 to TRBJ2-7; D remains unclear. CDR1 and CDR2 from the germline V gene are SGDLS and YYNGEE. The CDR3 sequence is 11 residues long. Trimming cost V 7 bases and J 1 base, with 6 bases left between them.

This clonotype was counted at least ten times. CDR3 in DNA: TGTGCCAGCAGCGTGGCTCTAGGGCATTCACCCCTCCACTTT. Translated, it gives CASSVALGHSPLHF. The chain joins TRBV9 to TRBJ1-6; no reliable D call. V lost 2 bases and J lost 8, with 11 bases in between. The germline gives CDR1 SGDLS, CDR2 YYNGEE. This CDR3 is 14 amino acids long.

This clonotype was seen repeatedly, ten times or more. The chain couples TRBV7-8 to TRBJ2-7, with a weak D call TRBD1 (6 bases). The germline gives CDR1 SGHVS, CDR2 FQNEAQ. This CDR3 is 14 amino acids long. Trimming shortened V by 1 base and J by 3 bases, and 10 bases separated the two germline ends. CDR3 nucleotide sequence: TGTGCCAGCAGCTTAGTAGGGGGAAACTACGAGCAGTACTTC. It translates to CASSLVGGNYEQYF.

This clonotype appeared many times. The V gene is TRBV5-8, the J gene TRBJ2-7; tentatively, D is TRBD1 or TRBD2 (5 bases each). The CDR3 is made up of 16 amino acids. The germline CDR1 and CDR2 sequences are SGHTS and YDEGEE. Trimming removed 2 bases at V and 3 bases at J, with 18 bases between. The CDR3 loop reads CASSFGTSQTFYEQYF. The CDR3 DNA is TGTGCCAGCAGCTTCGGGACCTCTCAGACATTCTACGAGCAGTACTTC. The complete variable domain, with remaining parts taken from reference TRBV5-8 and TRBJ2-7, reads EAGVTQSPTHLIKTRGQQATLRCSPISGHTSVYWYQQALGLGLQFLLWYDEGEERNRGNFPPRFSGRQFPNYSSELNVNALELEDSALYLCASSFGTSQTFYEQYFGPGTRLTVT.

This clonotype appeared a few times. V and J are TRBV6-2 or TRBV6-3 and TRBJ2-7; tentative D call: TRBD2 (6 bases). The V end lost 5 bases, the J end lost 5 bases, and 22 bases lay between the germline ends. Germline V lookup: CDR1 MNHEY, CDR2 SVGEGT. This CDR3 spans 16 amino acids. Here the CDR3 DNA reads TGTGCCAGCAGTCCTGATCTGGGACTTCGCCTTAACGAGCAGTACTTC. Its translation: CASSPDLGLRLNEQYF.

The chain links TRBV25-1 to TRBJ1-3; unclear D gene. V gave up 4 bases and J gave up 8 bases, with 15 bases separating them. Per germline, CDR1 MGHDK and CDR2 SYGVNS. This CDR3 has 14 residues. In DNA form, the CDR3 reads TGTGCCAGCAGTGGATCGAACTATGGCTACACCATATATTTT. Encoded protein: CASSGSNYGYTIYF.

This clonotype was recorded at least ten times. J is TRBJ2-1 and V is TRBV15; D possibly corresponds to TRBD1 (6 bases). The germline gives CDR1 LNHNV, CDR2 YYDKDF (reference sequence). CDR3 length: 16 residues. V was pared by 1 base and J by 3 bases, with 13 bases between. CDR3 sequence reads: CATSRAQGLGYNEQFF. CDR3 in DNA: TGTGCCACCAGCAGAGCACAGGGTCTCGGCTACAATGAGCAGTTCTTC.

This clonotype came up many times. The chain couples TRBV24-1 to TRBJ1-2, with 9 bases identical to TRBD1. V lost 3 bases, J lost 5 bases, and 3 bases stayed unmatched. Germline V gene lookup returns CDR1 KGHDR and CDR2 SFDVKD. CDR3 length: 14 residues. The CDR3 nucleotides read TGTGCCACCAGTGATCCGGGACAGGGTTATGGCTACACCTTC. It encodes CATSDPGQGYGYTF.

With regard to this clonotype: Sequence at one end of the junction differs from germline and may be a read error. V is TRBV15 and J is TRBJ2-5, with 7 positions matching TRBD2. CDR1 and CDR2 from the germline V gene are LNHNV and YYDKDF (reference sequence). This CDR3 spans 14 amino acids. The CDR3 nucleotides read TGTGCCGCCAGCAGCCTAGCGGACCAAGAGACCCAGTACTTC. Amino acids: CAASSLADQETQYF.

Points on this clonotype: A single base separates this from a much larger clone, so it may be a read error. The chain joins TRBV2 to TRBJ1-2; 7 bases map to TRBD1. The CDR3 has 15 amino acids. Germline V gene sequence: CDR1 SNHLY, CDR2 FYNNEI. The J segment lost 4 bases and the V segment lost 4 bases, leaving 9 bases of the junction unmatched. The CDR3 here is CASSVQGTSVYGYTF. The DNA of the CDR3 is TGTGCCAGCAGTGTACAGGGGACCTCAGTCTATGGCTACACCTTC.